The clone carrying this T cell receptor beta chain was seen many times. Investigators prepared the TCR beta libraries by applying iRepertoire HTBI primers and Arm-PCR of CDR3 regions. TCRdb re-called the multiplex PCR reads through MiXCR, storing one row per CDR3 protein. The table records 350,000 to 450,000 distinct CDR3 sequences, about 15% of them present only once. These data belong to a study of regulatory T cells in long-lasting Graves disease. Time point of the sample: newly diagnosed GD, antithyroid drugs for less than 3 months. TCR sequences were obtained from RNA taken from PBMCs. The germline V gene has CDR1 GTSNPN and CDR2 SVGIG (reference sequence). Trimming shortened V by 4 bases and J by 0 bases, and 19 bases separated the two germline ends. This CDR3 spans 16 amino acids. These data were also filed under a second study, of T cells in Graves' hyperthyroidism and ophthalmopathy. That report notes: These patients, aged 18 to 65, had recently diagnosed hyperthyroidism lasting under 2 months.

The sequence came from a woman aged 40-49 years with Graves disease. The sample consisted of peripheral blood mononuclear cells (PBMCs), taken at new diagnosis, from a patient treated with antithyroid drugs. V is TRBV30 and J is TRBJ2-7; D is uncertain. CDR3 nucleotides: TGTGCCTGGAACGCCAGGAAAACCAGGAACTCCTACGAGCAGTACTTC. Translation: CAWNARKTRNSYEQYF.